This TCR beta chain was captured in a study of shared clonotypes between healthy human individuals. Notes on the study in general: The study found 4.5% to 6% of naive CD4 clonotypes shared across a few donors.

As defined, naive CD8 cells were CD45RO-negative and positively selected for CCR7, with terminally differentiated effector memory CD45RA+ cells excluded. TCRdb's copy holds only in-frame clones and misses some; the assay was immunoSEQ multiplex PCR. The table lists about 800,000 clones, roughly 96% of them singletons. Notes on this clone: Its antigen is not identified.

The CDR3 loop spans 16 amino acids. V lost 2 bases and J 0 bases, leaving 9 bases between the germline ends. Germline lookup yields CDR1 SGDLS and CDR2 YYNGEE. The sequenced sample was naive CD8+ T cells sorted from blood. The TCR originated in a man aged 25 to 40 in good health. The chain links TRBV9 to TRBJ2-6; D unclear. In DNA, the CDR3 is TGTGCCAGCAGCGTTGACGGAATCTCTGGGGCCAACGTCCTGACTTTC. It is translated as CASSVDGISGANVLTF.